These 12 T cell receptor beta chains came from one sample sequenced in a study of T cell responses to AZD1222 COVID-19 vaccine. This table comes from immunoSEQ multiplex PCR, and its TCRdb copy is limited to in-frame clones, with some not included. Of 200,000 or so clones detected, 90% to 95% appear once; the ten largest clones hold approximately 1%. Sequencing was performed on peripheral blood, taken 28 days after the second AZD1222 dose. Source of these receptors: an adult who received the AZD1222 COVID-19 vaccine.

This chain connects TRBV6-5 to TRBJ1-5, with D uncertain. This CDR3 has 13 amino acids. CDR1 MNHEY and CDR2 SVGAGI come from the germline V gene. V dropped 4 bases and J dropped 7 bases, with 11 bases sitting between them. The CDR3 reads CASSLEGGQPQHF. The CDR3 DNA reads TGTGCCAGCAGTTTGGAGGGCGGCCAGCCCCAGCATTTT.

The chain couples TRBV3-1 (or the pseudogene TRBV3-2) to TRBJ1-1; D gene ambiguous. The germline V and J ends were trimmed by 2 bases and 10 bases, with 14 bases remaining between them. The CDR3 length is 13 residues. In germline, CDR1 is LGHDT, CDR2 YNNKEL (reference sequence). CDR3 sequence: CASSQNAQIRAFF. The CDR3 nucleotides read TGTGCCAGCAGCCAAAACGCCCAGATCCGAGCTTTCTTT.

This clone was seen only once. The CDR3 sequence is CASSLEAAGGRNEQFF. Here the CDR3 DNA reads TGCGCCAGCAGCCTCGAGGCGGCGGGGGGGCGGAATGAGCAGTTCTTC. The J gene is TRBJ2-1, the V gene TRBV4-3, with 9 bases lining up with TRBD2. V was clipped by 4 bases and J by 7 bases; unmatched bases: 11. Germline V gene sequence: CDR1 LGHNA, CDR2 YSLEER. The CDR3 runs 16 residues.

This sequence joins TRBV30 and TRBJ1-2; no reliable D call. The CDR3 covers 13 residues. The germline V gene has CDR1 GTSNPN and CDR2 SVGIG (reference sequence). V gave up 1 base and J gave up 5 bases, with 11 bases separating them. The CDR3 spells CAWSDGNSYGYTF. The CDR3 DNA sequence: TGTGCCTGGAGTGACGGCAATTCTTATGGCTACACCTTC. Supplemented by reference TRBV30 and TRBJ1-2, the full variable domain reads SQTIHQWPATLVQPVGSPLSLECTVEGTSNPNLYWYRQAAGRGLQLLFYSVGIGQISSEVPQNLSASRPQDRQFILSSKKLLLSDSGFYLCAWSDGNSYGYTFGSGTRLTVV.

The CDR3 DNA reads as TGTGCCGGGACTTACAGGCGGTCTAAAAACATTCAGTACTTC. This encodes CAGTYRRSKNIQYF. The chain joins TRBV6-5 to TRBJ2-4; maybe TRBD2 (6 bases). CDR1 is MNHEY, CDR2 SVGAGI, per germline. The CDR3 runs 14 residues. Deletions cut 11 bases from V and 4 bases from J, with 18 bases between.

The J gene is TRBJ2-1, the V gene TRBV24-1, with 10 nucleotides matching TRBD1. Germline V CDR1 and CDR2: KGHDR, SFDVKD. J gave up 6 bases and V 4 bases, and 11 bases lay outside the gene matches. The CDR3 loop spans 17 amino acids. The CDR3 DNA reads as TGTGCCACCAGTGACCCCGCCGGGACAGGGGTGAGCAATGAGCAGTTCTTC. Amino acid sequence: CATSDPAGTGVSNEQFF.

The sample holds one count of this clone. The J gene is TRBJ2-7, the V gene TRBV5-1, with 12 bases that match TRBD2. V lost 3 bases and J lost 5; bases outside the gene matches: 3. The CDR3 is made up of 14 amino acids. Per the germline V gene, CDR1 is SGHRS and CDR2 is YFSETQ. The CDR3 coding sequence is TGCGCCAGCAGCTCTAGCGGGGGGGATCACGAGCAGTACTTC. Translation gives CASSSSGGDHEQYF.

This rearrangement joins TRBV12-3 or TRBV12-4 to TRBJ1-1; the D is unclear. The CDR3 spans 13 residues. V lost 6 bases and J 5 bases, leaving 13 bases between the germline ends. The CDR3 here is CASSSREGTEAFF. The CDR3 DNA reads as TGTGCCAGCAGCTCCAGAGAGGGAACTGAAGCTTTCTTT.

The J gene is TRBJ1-2, the V gene TRBV13; 10 nucleotides align to TRBD1. The CDR3 totals 14 residues. The trim removed 3 bases at V and 3 bases at J, leaving 1 base unmatched. Germline CDR1 PRHDT, CDR2 FYEKMQ (reference sequence). CDR3 region: CASSFGQGDYGYTF. In DNA form, the CDR3 reads TGTGCCAGCAGCTTTGGACAGGGGGACTATGGCTACACCTTC.

This clone was observed a handful of times. The V gene is TRBV5-1, the J gene TRBJ1-1; D gene unclear. This CDR3 has 14 residues. Between the trimmed V and J ends, which lost 7 bases and 4 bases, there was a span of 17 bases. Germline V gene lookup returns CDR1 SGHRS and CDR2 YFSETQ. This chain's CDR3 is CASSLRSSGTEAFF. DNA for the CDR3: TGCGCCAGCTCCTTGAGGAGTTCTGGCACTGAAGCTTTCTTT.

In this sample, this clone turned up once. The rearrangement links TRBV7-9 to TRBJ1-1, with no clear D. Trimming pared 2 bases from V and 7 bases from J, leaving 8 bases between. The germline CDR1 and CDR2 sequences are SEHNR and FQNEAQ (reference sequence). The CDR3 consists of 12 residues. The CDR3: CASSLKEFEAFF. In DNA, the CDR3 is TGTGCCAGCAGCTTAAAAGAGTTTGAAGCTTTCTTT.

This chain connects TRBV7-9 to TRBJ1-4, with 9 nucleotides matching TRBD1. There are 17 residues in the CDR3. Germline assignment: CDR1 SEHNR and CDR2 FQNEAQ (reference sequence). The V segment lost 2 bases and the J segment 7 bases; nucleotides outside the gene matches: 11. The CDR3 protein is CASSLRGGTGIREKLFF. In DNA, the CDR3 is TGTGCCAGCAGCTTAAGAGGCGGGACAGGGATTCGTGAAAAACTGTTTTTT.